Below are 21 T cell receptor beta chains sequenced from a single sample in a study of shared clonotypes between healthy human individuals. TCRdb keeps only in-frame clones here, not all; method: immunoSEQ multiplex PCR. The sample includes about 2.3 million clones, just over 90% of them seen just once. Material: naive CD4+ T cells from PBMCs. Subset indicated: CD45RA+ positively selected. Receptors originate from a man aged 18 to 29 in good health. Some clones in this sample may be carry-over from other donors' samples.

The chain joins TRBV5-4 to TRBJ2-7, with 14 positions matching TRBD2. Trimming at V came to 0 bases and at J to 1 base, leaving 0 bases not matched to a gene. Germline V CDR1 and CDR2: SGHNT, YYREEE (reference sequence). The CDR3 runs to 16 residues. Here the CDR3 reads CASSLGTSGGSYEQYF. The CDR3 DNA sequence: TGTGCCAGCAGCTTGGGGACTAGCGGGGGGTCCTACGAGCAGTACTTC.

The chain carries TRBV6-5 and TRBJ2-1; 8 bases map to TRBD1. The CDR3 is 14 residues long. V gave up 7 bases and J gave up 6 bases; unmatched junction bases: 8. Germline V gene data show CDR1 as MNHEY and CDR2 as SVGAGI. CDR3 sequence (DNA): TGTGCCAGCACCTGGGGCAGGGGGCGCAATGAGCAGTTCTTC. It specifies CASTWGRGRNEQFF.

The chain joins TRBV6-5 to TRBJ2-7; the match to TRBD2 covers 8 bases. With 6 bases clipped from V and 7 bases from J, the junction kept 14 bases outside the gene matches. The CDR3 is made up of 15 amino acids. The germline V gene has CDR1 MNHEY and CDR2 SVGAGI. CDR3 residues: CASRPSTSGTGEQYF. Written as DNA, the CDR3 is TGTGCCAGCAGGCCATCTACTAGCGGCACGGGGGAGCAGTACTTC.

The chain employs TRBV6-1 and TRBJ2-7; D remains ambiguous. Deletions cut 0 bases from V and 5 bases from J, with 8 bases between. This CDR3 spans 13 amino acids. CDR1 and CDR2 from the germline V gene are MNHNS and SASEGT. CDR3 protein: CASSEALEHEQYF. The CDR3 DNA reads TGTGCCAGCAGTGAAGCGCTGGAACACGAGCAGTACTTC.

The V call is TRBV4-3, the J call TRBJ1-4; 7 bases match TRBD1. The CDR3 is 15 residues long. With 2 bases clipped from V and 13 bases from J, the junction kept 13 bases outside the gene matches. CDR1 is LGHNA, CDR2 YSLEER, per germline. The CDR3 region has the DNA TGCGCCAGCAGCCAACAGGGACAGACCGCCAGAAGACTGTTTTTT. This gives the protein CASSQQGQTARRLFF.

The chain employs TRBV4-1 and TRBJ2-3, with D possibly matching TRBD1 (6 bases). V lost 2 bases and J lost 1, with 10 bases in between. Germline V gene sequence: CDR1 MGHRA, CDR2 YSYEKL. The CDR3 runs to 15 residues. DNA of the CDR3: TGCGCCAGCAGCCAACCCCACAGGGGCACAGATACGCAGTATTTT. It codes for CASSQPHRGTDTQYF.

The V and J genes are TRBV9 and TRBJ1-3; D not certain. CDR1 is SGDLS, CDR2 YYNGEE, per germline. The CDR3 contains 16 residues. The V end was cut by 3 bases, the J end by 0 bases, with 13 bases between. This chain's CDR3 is CASSAGSPISGNTIYF. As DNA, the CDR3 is TGTGCCAGCAGCGCGGGAAGCCCAATCTCTGGAAACACCATATATTTT.

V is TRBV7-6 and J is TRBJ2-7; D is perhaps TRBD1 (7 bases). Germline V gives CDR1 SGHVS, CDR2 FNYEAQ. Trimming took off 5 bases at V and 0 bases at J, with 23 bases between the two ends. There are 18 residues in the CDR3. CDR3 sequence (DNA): TGTGCCAGCAGCCAAAGCCCCCTCAGGGGGGCGACCTCCTACGAGCAGTACTTC. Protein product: CASSQSPLRGATSYEQYF.

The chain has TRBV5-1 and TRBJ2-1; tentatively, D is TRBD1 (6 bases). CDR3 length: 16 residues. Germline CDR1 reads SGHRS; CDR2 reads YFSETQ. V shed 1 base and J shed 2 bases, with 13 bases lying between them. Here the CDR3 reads CASSLIPGAAYNEQFF. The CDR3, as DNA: TGCGCCAGCAGCTTGATACCAGGGGCAGCCTACAATGAGCAGTTCTTC.

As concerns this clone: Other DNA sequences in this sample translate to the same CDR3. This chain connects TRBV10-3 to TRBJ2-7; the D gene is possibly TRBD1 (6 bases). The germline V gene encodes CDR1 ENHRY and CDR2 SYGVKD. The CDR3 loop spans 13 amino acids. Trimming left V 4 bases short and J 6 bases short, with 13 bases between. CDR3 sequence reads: CAISVLQGGEQYF. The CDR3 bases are TGTGCCATCAGTGTACTACAGGGTGGCGAGCAGTACTTC.

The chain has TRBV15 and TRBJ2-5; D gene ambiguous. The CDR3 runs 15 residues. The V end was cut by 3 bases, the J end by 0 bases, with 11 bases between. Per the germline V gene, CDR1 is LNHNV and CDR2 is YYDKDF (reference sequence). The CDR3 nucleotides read TGTGCCACCAGCAGGGGTCTTACATACCAAGAGACCCAGTACTTC. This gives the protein CATSRGLTYQETQYF.

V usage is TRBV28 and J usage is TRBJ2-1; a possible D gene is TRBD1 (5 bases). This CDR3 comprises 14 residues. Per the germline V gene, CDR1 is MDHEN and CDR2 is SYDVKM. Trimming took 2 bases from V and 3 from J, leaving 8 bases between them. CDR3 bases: TGTGCCAGCAGTTTAGCTCAGGGCTACAATGAGCAGTTCTTC. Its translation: CASSLAQGYNEQFF. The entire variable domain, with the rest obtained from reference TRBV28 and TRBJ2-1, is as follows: DVKVTQSSRYLVKRTGEKVFLECVQDMDHENMFWYRQDPGLGLRLIYFSYDVKMKEKGDIPEGYSVSREKKERFSLILESASTNQTSMYLCASSLAQGYNEQFFGPGTRLTVL.

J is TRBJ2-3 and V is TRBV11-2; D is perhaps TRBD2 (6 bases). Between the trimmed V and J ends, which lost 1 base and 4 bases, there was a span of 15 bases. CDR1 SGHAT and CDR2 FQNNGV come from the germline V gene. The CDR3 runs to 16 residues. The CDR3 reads CASSLGRGSGADTQYF. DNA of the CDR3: TGTGCCAGCAGCTTAGGGAGGGGATCTGGCGCAGATACGCAGTATTTT.

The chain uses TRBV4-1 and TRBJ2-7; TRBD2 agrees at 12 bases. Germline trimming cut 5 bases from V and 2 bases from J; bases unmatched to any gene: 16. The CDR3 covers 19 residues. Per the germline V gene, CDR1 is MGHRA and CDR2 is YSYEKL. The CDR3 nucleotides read TGCGCCAGCAGCTCCCGGGTTCTAGCGGGAGGGTCTCGGGCCTACGAGCAGTACTTC. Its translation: CASSSRVLAGGSRAYEQYF.

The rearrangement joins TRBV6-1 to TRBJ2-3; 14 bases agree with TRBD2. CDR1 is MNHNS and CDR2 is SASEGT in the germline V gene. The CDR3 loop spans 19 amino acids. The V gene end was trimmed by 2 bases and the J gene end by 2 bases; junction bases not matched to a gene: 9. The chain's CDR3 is CASSEHLGTSGSFTDTQYF. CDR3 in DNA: TGTGCCAGCAGTGAACACCTAGGGACTAGCGGGAGTTTCACAGATACGCAGTATTTT.

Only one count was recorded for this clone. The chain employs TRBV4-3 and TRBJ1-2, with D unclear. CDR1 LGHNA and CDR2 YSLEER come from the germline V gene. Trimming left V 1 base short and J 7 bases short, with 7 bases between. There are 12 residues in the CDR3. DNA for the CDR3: TGCGCCAGCAGCCAAGGGCCGGGTGGCTACACCTTC. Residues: CASSQGPGGYTF.

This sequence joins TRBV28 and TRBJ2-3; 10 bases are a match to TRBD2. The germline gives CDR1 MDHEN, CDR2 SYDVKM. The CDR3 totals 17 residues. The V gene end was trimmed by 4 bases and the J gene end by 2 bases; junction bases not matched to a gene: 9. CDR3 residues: CASSSIPLAGVTDTQYF. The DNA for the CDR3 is TGTGCCAGCAGTTCTATTCCCCTAGCGGGGGTCACAGATACGCAGTATTTT.

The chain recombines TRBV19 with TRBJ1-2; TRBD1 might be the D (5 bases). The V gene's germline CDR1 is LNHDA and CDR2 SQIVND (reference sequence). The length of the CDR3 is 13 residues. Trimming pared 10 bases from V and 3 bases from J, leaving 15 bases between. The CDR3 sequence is CATRTGRYYGYTF. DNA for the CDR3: TGTGCCACCCGTACGGGACGTTACTATGGCTACACCTTC.

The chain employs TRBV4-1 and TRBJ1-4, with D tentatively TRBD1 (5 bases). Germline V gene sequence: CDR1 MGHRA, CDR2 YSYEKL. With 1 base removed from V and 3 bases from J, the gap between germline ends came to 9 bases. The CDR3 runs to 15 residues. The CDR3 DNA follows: TGCGCCAGCAGCCAAGGCGGGGGGTCTAATGAAAAACTGTTTTTT. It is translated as CASSQGGGSNEKLFF.

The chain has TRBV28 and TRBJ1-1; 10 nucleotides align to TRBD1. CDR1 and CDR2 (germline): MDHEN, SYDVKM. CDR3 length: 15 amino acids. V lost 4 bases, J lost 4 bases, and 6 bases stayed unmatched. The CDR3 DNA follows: TGTGCCAGCAGTTCCTGGGACAGGGGAAGCACTGAAGCTTTCTTT. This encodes CASSSWDRGSTEAFF.

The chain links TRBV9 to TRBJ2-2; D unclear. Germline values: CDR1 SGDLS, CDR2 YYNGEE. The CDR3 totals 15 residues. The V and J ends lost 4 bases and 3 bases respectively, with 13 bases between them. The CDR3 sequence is CASSPRARDTGELFF. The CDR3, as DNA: TGTGCCAGCAGCCCCCGGGCCAGAGACACCGGGGAGCTGTTTTTT.